This entry lists 12 T cell receptor beta chains sequenced from one sample in a study of control samples from healthy donors and cancer patients. TCRdb keeps only in-frame clones here, not all; method: immunoSEQ multiplex PCR. The data contain 53,000 or so clones, 87% of them singletons. The specimen sequenced was PBMCs. The source of these receptors is a man in his sixties with head and neck cancer.

The chain uses TRBV12-3 or TRBV12-4 and TRBJ2-3; D unclear. There are 12 residues in the CDR3. Trimming pared 2 bases from V and 12 bases from J, leaving 12 bases between. CDR3 region: CASSLSAPAQYF. DNA of the CDR3: TGTGCCAGCAGTTTATCTGCCCCCGCCCAGTATTTT.

This clone was seen more than once but under ten times. The V gene is TRBV7-7, the J gene TRBJ1-5, with 10 bases fitting TRBD1. Trimming took 5 bases from V and 5 from J; bases not matched to a gene: 9. From germline, CDR1 is SSHAT and CDR2 FNYEAQ (reference sequence). The CDR3 extends over 16 amino acids. The chain's CDR3 is CASSLNLGTGDQPQHF. In DNA, the CDR3 is TGTGCCAGCAGCCTAAACCTCGGGACAGGGGATCAGCCCCAGCATTTT.

The chain recombines TRBV5-1 with TRBJ2-4; the D gene could be TRBD1 or TRBD2 (5 bases each). The CDR3 is made up of 16 amino acids. The germline V and J ends were trimmed by 1 base and 1 base, with 12 bases remaining between them. Germline CDR1 SGHRS, CDR2 YFSETQ. In nucleotides, the CDR3 is TGCGCCAGCAGCTTGTCCGAGGGACGGGCCAAAAACATTCAGTACTTC. Its protein product is CASSLSEGRAKNIQYF.

The chain employs TRBV7-6 and TRBJ2-7; 8 bases align to TRBD1. Germline-derived CDR1 and CDR2 are SGHVS and FNYEAQ. After removal of 6 bases from V and 1 base from J, the junction contained 2 bases not matched to a gene. This CDR3 has 13 residues. CDR3 sequence reads: CASSRQGSYEQYF. In DNA, the CDR3 is TGTGCCAGCAGTAGACAGGGGTCCTACGAGCAGTACTTC.

The chain employs TRBV6-5 and TRBJ1-4, with a weak D call TRBD1 (6 bases). The germline CDR1 and CDR2 sequences are MNHEY and SVGAGI. V lost 5 bases to trimming and J lost 8 bases, with 12 bases between them. The CDR3 runs to 13 residues. The CDR3 bases are TGTGCCAGCAGTCTGGCGGACAGAGAAAAACTGTTTTTT. Its protein is CASSLADREKLFF.

This chain uses TRBV10-3 with TRBJ1-1, with D perhaps matching TRBD1 (6 bases). The length of the CDR3 is 19 residues. Deletions cut 10 bases from V and 0 bases from J, with 30 bases between. Germline CDR1 is ENHRY and CDR2 is SYGVKD. CDR3 sequence (DNA): TGTGCCACAAAGAGGGAGGGAGGGGGTTTAATTCGGATGAACACTGAAGCTTTCTTT. Translation gives CATKREGGGLIRMNTEAFF.

This chain uses TRBV9 with TRBJ1-4; maybe TRBD1 (6 bases). This CDR3 region has 15 residues. CDR1 SGDLS and CDR2 YYNGEE come from the germline V gene. Deletions cut 0 bases from V and 7 bases from J, with 13 bases between. The CDR3 loop reads CASSVGSGDGEKLFF. CDR3 nucleotide sequence: TGTGCCAGCAGCGTAGGGTCAGGGGATGGTGAAAAACTGTTTTTT.

The chain carries TRBV11-2 and TRBJ1-2; maybe TRBD1 (6 bases). The germline gives CDR1 SGHAT, CDR2 FQNNGV. CDR3 length: 13 residues. The V and J ends lost 5 bases and 4 bases respectively, with 11 bases between them. CDR3: CASSPGTSYGYTF. DNA of the CDR3: TGTGCCAGCAGCCCGGGGACATCCTATGGCTACACCTTC.

In the case of this clone: One end of the junction does not line up with germline, which may come from a read error. The chain combines TRBV11-2 with TRBJ1-2, with D perhaps TRBD1 (5 bases). The CDR3 is 15 residues long. Germline CDR1 SGHAT, CDR2 FQNNGV. The CDR3 nucleotides read TGTGCCAGCAGCCAGACAAAGGGACGGCTGTATGACTACACCTTC. Protein product: CASSQTKGRLYDYTF.

Here the CDR3 DNA reads TGTGCCAGCAGTCCTTCAGCCGGAAACAATGAAAAACTGTTTTTT. Protein sequence: CASSPSAGNNEKLFF. This chain links TRBV28 with TRBJ1-4; D is ambiguous. Looked up from germline, CDR1 is MDHEN and CDR2 is SYDVKM. V lost 5 bases and J lost 5, with 15 bases in between. The CDR3 totals 15 residues.

J is TRBJ2-1 and V is TRBV4-1; 7 bases are a match to TRBD2. The junction had 20 bases not matched to a gene; V was cut back by 3 bases and J by 6 bases. This CDR3 is 19 amino acids long. CDR1 is MGHRA, CDR2 YSYEKL, per germline. CDR3 bases: TGCGCCAGCAGCCAGGGGGTAAGAGGGAGGGCCGCGGCAAGCAATGAGCAGTTCTTC. Protein sequence: CASSQGVRGRAAASNEQFF.

The chain uses TRBV7-8 and TRBJ2-1; D not resolved. The V end lost 3 bases, the J end lost 0 bases, and 3 bases lay between the germline ends. The CDR3 contains 13 residues. In germline, CDR1 is SGHVS, CDR2 FQNEAQ. In DNA, the CDR3 is TGTGCCAGCAGCTTCTACTCCTACAATGAGCAGTTCTTC. It codes for CASSFYSYNEQFF.